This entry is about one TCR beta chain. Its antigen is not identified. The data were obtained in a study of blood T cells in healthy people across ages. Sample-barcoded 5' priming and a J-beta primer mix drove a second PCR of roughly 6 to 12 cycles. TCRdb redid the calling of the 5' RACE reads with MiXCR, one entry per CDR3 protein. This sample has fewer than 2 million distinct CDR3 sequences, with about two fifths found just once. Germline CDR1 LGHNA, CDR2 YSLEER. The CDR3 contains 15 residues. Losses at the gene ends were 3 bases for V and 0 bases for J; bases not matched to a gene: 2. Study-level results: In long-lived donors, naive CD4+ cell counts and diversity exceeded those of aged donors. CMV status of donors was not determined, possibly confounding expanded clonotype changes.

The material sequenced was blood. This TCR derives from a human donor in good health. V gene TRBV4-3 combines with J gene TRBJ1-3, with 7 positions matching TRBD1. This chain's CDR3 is CASSQNRGSGNTIYF. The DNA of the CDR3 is TGCGCCAGCAGCCAGAACAGGGGCTCTGGAAACACCATATATTTT.